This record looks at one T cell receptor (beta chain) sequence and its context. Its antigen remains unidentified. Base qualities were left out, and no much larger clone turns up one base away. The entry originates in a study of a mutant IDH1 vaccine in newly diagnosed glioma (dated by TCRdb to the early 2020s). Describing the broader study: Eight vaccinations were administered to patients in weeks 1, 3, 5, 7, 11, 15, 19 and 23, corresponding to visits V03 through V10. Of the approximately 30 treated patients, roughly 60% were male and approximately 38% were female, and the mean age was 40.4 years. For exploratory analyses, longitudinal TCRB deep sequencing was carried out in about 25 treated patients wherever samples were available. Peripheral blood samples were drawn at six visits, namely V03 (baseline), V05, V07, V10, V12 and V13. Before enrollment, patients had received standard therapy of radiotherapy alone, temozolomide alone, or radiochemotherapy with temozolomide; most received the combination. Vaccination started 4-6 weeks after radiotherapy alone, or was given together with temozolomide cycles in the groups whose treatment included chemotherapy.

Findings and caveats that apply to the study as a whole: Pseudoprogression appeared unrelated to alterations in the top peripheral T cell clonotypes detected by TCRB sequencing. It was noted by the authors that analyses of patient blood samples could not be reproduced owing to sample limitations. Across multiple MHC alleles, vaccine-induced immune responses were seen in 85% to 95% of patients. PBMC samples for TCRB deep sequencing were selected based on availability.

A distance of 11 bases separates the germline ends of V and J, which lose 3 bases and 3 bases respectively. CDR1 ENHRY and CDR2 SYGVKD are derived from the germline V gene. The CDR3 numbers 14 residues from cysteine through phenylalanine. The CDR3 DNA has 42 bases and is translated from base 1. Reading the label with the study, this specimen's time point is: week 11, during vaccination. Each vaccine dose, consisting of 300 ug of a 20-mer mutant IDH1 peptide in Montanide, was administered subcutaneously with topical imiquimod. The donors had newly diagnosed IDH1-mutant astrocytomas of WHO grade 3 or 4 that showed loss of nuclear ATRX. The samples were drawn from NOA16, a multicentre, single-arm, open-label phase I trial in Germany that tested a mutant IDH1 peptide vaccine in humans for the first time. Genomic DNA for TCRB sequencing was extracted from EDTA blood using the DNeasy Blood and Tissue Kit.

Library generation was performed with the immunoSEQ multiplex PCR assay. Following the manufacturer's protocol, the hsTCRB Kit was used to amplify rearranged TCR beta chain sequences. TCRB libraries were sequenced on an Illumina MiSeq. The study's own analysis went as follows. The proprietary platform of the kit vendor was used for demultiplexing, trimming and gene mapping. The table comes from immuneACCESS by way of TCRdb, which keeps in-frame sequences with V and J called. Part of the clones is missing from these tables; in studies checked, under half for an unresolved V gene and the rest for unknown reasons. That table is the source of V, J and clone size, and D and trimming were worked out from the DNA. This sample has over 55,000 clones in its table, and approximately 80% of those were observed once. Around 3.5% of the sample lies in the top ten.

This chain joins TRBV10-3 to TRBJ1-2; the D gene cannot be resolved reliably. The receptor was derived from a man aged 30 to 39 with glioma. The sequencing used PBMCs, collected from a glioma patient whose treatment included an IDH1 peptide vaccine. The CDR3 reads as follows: CAISEIGSYYGYTF. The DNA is TGTGCCATCAGTGAAATAGGTTCCTACTATGGCTACACCTTC.